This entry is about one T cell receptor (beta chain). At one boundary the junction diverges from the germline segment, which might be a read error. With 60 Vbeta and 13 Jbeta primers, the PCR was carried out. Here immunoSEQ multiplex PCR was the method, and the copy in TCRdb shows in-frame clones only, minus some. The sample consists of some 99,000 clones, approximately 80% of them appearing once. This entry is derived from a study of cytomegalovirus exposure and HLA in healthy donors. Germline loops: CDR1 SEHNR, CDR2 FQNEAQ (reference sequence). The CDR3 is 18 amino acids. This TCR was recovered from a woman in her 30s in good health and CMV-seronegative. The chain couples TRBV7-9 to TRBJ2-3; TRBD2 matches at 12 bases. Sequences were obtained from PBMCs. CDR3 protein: CSSTRYTSGRRRKDTQYF. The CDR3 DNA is TGTTCCAGCACCCGGTACACTAGCGGGAGGCGCCGCAAGGATACGCAGTATTTT.